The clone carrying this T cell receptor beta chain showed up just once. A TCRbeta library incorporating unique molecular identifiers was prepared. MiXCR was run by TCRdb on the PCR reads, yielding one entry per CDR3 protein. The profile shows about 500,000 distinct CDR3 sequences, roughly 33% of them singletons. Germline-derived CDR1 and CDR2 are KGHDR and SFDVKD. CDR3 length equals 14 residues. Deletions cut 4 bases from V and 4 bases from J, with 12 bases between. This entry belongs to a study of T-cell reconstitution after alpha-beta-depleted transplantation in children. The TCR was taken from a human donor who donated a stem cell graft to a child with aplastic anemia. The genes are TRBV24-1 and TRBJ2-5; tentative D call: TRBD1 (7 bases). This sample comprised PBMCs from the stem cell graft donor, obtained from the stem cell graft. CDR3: CATSDRGTVETQYF. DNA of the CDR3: TGTGCCACCAGTGACCGCGGGACAGTAGAGACCCAGTACTTC.